This T cell receptor (beta chain) was identified in a study of neurological immune-mediated disorders. Study-level information: Disease course was recorded as relapsing-remitting for some 31 and secondary progressive for about 8.5% of the 34 multiple sclerosis patients.

Study-wide results and limits: Patients with HTLV-1-associated myelopathy had the highest level of TCR clonal expansion, whereas patients with multiple sclerosis had the lowest level, falling beneath the level found in healthy controls. Phylogenetically, 18 of 34 multiple sclerosis patients' repertoires fell into one related-CDR3 cluster, a possible signature.

One entry per CDR3 protein, called by TCRdb with MiXCR from the 5' RACE reads. The table records about 55,000 distinct CDR3 sequences, 3% to 4.5% of them present only once. This clonotype was recorded many times. Antigen unknown. Sequencing used PBMCs. This TCR came from a man aged 25 to 40 with multiple sclerosis.

This CDR3 is CSAILDAGGNEQYF. The CDR3 bases are TGCAGTGCTATCTTAGACGCAGGGGGCAACGAGCAGTACTTC. The gene calls are TRBV20-1 and TRBJ2-7; the match to TRBD1 covers 8 bases. Germline V gene data show CDR1 as DFQATT and CDR2 as SNEGSKA (reference sequence). V trimming: 4 bases; J trimming: 5 bases; junction bases outside the gene matches: 10. There are 14 residues in the CDR3.